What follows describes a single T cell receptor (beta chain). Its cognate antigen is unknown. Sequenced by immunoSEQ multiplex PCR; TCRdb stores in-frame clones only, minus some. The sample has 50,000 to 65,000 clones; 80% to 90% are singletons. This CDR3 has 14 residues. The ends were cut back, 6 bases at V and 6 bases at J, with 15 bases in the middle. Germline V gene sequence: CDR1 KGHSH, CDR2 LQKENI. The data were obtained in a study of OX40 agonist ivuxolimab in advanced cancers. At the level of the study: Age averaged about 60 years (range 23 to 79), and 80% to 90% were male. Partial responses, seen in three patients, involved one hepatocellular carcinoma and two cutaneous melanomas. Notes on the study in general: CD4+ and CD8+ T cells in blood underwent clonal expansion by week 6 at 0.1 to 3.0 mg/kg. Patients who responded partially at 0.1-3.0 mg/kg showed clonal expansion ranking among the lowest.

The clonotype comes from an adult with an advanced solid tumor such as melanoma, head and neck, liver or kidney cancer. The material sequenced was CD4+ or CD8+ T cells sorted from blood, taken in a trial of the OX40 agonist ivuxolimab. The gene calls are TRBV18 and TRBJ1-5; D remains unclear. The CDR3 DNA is TGTGCCAGCTCGGATAGACACCCACCTCAGCCCCAGCATTTT. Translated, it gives CASSDRHPPQPQHF.